The 15 T cell receptor beta chains listed next were all sequenced from one sample in a study of blood T cell repertoires in COVID-19. TCRdb's copy holds only in-frame clones and misses some; the assay was immunoSEQ multiplex PCR. This table holds more than 65,000 clones, approximately 80% found once. Sequenced sample: peripheral blood. The receptors shown here come from a woman in her seventies with acute or convalescent COVID-19.

The V gene is TRBV9, the J gene TRBJ1-5; the D is unclear. The germline CDR1 and CDR2 sequences are SGDLS and YYNGEE. V lost 0 bases, J lost 0 bases, and 4 bases lay in between. The CDR3 has 14 residues. CDR3 coding DNA: TGTGCCAGCAGCGTAGGTAATAGCAATCAGCCCCAGCATTTT. Protein: CASSVGNSNQPQHF.

The chain carries TRBV3-1 (or the pseudogene TRBV3-2) and TRBJ2-2; D perhaps matches TRBD2 (6 bases). Trimming shortened V by 1 base and J by 7 bases, and 10 bases separated the two germline ends. There are 14 residues in the CDR3. Germline-derived CDR1 and CDR2 are LGHDT and YNNKEL (reference sequence). The CDR3 region has the DNA TGTGCCAGCAGCCAAGCCGGTAGCGGCGGGGAGCTGTTTTTT. Translation: CASSQAGSGGELFF.

This chain joins TRBV7-2 and TRBJ1-6; the D gene is possibly TRBD1 (5 bases). The CDR3 totals 14 residues. Germline V gene sequence: CDR1 SGHTA, CDR2 FQGNSA. Between the trimmed V and J ends, which lost 8 bases and 7 bases, there was a span of 15 bases. CDR3 in amino acids: CASGAAGINSPLHF. CDR3 DNA sequence: TGTGCCAGCGGGGCGGCAGGAATAAATTCACCCCTCCACTTT.

This chain uses TRBV6-2 or TRBV6-3 with TRBJ1-1; a possible D gene is TRBD1 (5 bases). The germline CDR1 and CDR2 sequences are MNHEY and SVGEGT. This CDR3 has 10 residues. Trimming removed 5 bases from V and 10 bases from J, with 8 bases in between. Written as DNA, the CDR3 is TGTGCCAGCAGTGGGGGGGGAGCTTTCTTT. The encoded protein is CASSGGGAFF.

The chain is built from TRBV7-3 and TRBJ1-3; 9 bases fit TRBD1. With V trimmed by 5 bases and J by 4 bases, 6 bases remained unmatched. The CDR3 has 15 residues. Germline loops: CDR1 SGHTA, CDR2 FQGTGA. DNA for the CDR3: TGTGCCAGCAGCCCGGGACAGGGTAGGGGAAACACCATATATTTT. Translated, it gives CASSPGQGRGNTIYF. Filled out from reference TRBV7-3 and TRBJ1-3, the complete variable domain reads GAGVSQTPSNKVTEKGKYVELRCDPISGHTALYWYRQSLGQGPEFLIYFQGTGAADDSGLPNDRFFAVRPEGSVSTLKIQRTERGDSAVYLCASSPGQGRGNTIYFGEGSWLTVV.

V gene TRBV5-5 combines with J gene TRBJ1-6, with 7 bases fitting TRBD1. Germline V gene data show CDR1 as SGHKS and CDR2 as YYEKEE (reference sequence). The CDR3 runs 15 residues. After removal of 3 bases from V and 8 bases from J, the junction contained 8 bases not matched to a gene. The CDR3 DNA reads TGTGCCAGCAGCTCGAGACAGGGTCCCGATTCACCCCTCCACTTT. Protein: CASSSRQGPDSPLHF. Looking up the rest from reference TRBV5-5 and TRBJ1-6 gives the full variable domain: DAGVTQSPTHLIKTRGQQVTLRCSPISGHKSVSWYQQVLGQGPQFIFQYYEKEERGRGNFPDRFSARQFPNYSSELNVNALLLGDSALYLCASSSRQGPDSPLHFGNGTRLTVT.

This clone was seen a handful of times. CDR3 coding DNA: TGTGCCATCAGTGATTCGGGACAGGTCTATGGCTACACCTTC. Translation gives CAISDSGQVYGYTF. The J gene is TRBJ1-2, the V gene TRBV10-3; 8 nucleotides line up with TRBD1. After removal of 3 bases from V and 4 bases from J, the junction contained 4 bases not matched to a gene. This CDR3 has 14 residues. CDR1 is ENHRY, CDR2 SYGVKD, per germline.

CDR3 in DNA: TGTGCCAGCAGCTTGGACACACCGTACGAGCAGTACTTC. Translation gives CASSLDTPYEQYF. The V call is TRBV11-2, the J call TRBJ2-7; D may be TRBD1 (5 bases). Between the trimmed V and J ends, which lost 3 bases and 4 bases, there was a span of 10 bases. Germline values: CDR1 SGHAT, CDR2 FQNNGV. The CDR3 covers 13 residues.

This sequence joins TRBV7-2 and TRBJ2-1; tentatively, D is TRBD2 (6 bases). CDR1 is SGHTA and CDR2 is FQGNSA in the germline V gene. CDR3 size: 16 residues. V lost 1 base and J lost 8, with 18 bases in between. The CDR3 DNA reads as TGTGCCAGCAGCTTAGGTGGAGGGCAGCTACCCCATGAGCAGTTCTTC. Translated: CASSLGGGQLPHEQFF. Supplemented by reference TRBV7-2 and TRBJ2-1, the full variable domain reads GAGVSQSPSNKVTEKGKDVELRCDPISGHTALYWYRQSLGQGLEFLIYFQGNSAPDKSGLPSDRFSAERTGGSVSTLTIQRTQQEDSAVYLCASSLGGGQLPHEQFFGPGTRLTVL.

This chain uses TRBV5-4 with TRBJ2-7, with TRBD1 identical over 9 bases. In germline, CDR1 is SGHNT, CDR2 YYREEE (reference sequence). The CDR3 totals 17 residues. V shed 2 bases and J 3 bases; nucleotides not matched to a gene: 12. This CDR3 is CASSFTIQGALVYEQYF. CDR3 bases: TGTGCCAGCAGCTTTACGATACAGGGGGCGTTGGTCTACGAGCAGTACTTC.

The chain combines TRBV3-1 (or the pseudogene TRBV3-2) with TRBJ1-2, with a possible D match to TRBD1 (6 bases). V shed 4 bases and J shed 8 bases, with 14 bases lying between them. The CDR3 has 13 residues. The V gene's germline CDR1 is LGHDT and CDR2 YNNKEL (reference sequence). CDR3 region: CASSRQGGGGYTF. CDR3 coding DNA: TGTGCCAGCAGCCGGCAGGGTGGGGGCGGCTACACCTTC.

This chain uses TRBV21-1 with TRBJ2-2; the DNA was not compared with TRBD2, the D call given in the table. TRBV21-1 is a pseudogene. This CDR3 region has 18 residues. CDR3 amino acids: CASSKALSGSLFAGELFF. Written as DNA, the CDR3 is TGTGCCAGCAGCAAAGCGCTTAGCGGGAGTCTTTTCGCCGGGGAGCTGTTTTTT.

The CDR3 here is CASSYRRRLGGGYTF. CDR3 coding DNA: TGTGCCAGCAGTTACAGGCGGAGGTTAGGCGGTGGCTACACCTTC. This chain uses TRBV6-5 with TRBJ1-2; D is ambiguous. Germline V CDR1 and CDR2: MNHEY, SVGAGI. V gave up 2 bases and J gave up 7 bases, with 17 bases separating them. The CDR3 totals 15 residues.

The chain combines TRBV7-2 with TRBJ1-2; 10 bases fit TRBD1. The J segment lost 7 bases and the V segment lost 5 bases, leaving 4 bases of the junction unmatched. Germline assignment: CDR1 SGHTA and CDR2 FQGNSA. The CDR3 runs 13 residues. CDR3 loop: CASSRDRGSGYTF. The CDR3 nucleotides are TGTGCCAGCAGCCGGGACAGGGGATCTGGCTACACCTTC.

The CDR3 loop is CASSTAVRAPQHF. CDR3 DNA: TGTGCCAGCAGTACCGCGGTGAGGGCGCCCCAGCATTTT. This rearrangement joins TRBV6-5 to TRBJ1-5; no reliable D call. The CDR3 is 13 amino acids. V gave up 5 bases and J gave up 9 bases, with 14 bases separating them. Germline values: CDR1 MNHEY, CDR2 SVGAGI.